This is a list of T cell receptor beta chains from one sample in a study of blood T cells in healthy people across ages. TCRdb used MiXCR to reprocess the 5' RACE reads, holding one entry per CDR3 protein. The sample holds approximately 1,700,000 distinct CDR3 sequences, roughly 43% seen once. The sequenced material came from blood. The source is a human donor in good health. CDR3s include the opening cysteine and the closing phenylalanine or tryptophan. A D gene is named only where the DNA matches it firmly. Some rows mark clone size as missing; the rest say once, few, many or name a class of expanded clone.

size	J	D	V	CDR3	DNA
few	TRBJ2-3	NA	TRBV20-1	CSAGDSGRRTDTQYF	TGCAGTGCTGGAGACAGCGGGCGGCGCACAGATACGCAGTATTTT
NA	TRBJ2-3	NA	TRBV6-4	CASSGLRDPGSGTQYF	TGTGCCAGCAGTGGCCTCCGGGACCCCGGTTCGGGGACGCAGTATTTT
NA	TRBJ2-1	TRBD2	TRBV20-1	CSAVVAGGQNEQFF	TGCAGTGCTGTCGTAGCGGGGGGGCAGAATGAGCAGTTCTTC
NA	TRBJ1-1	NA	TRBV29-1	CSVEVLGGVTEAFF	TGCAGCGTTGAAGTCCTAGGGGGTGTAACTGAAGCTTTCTTT
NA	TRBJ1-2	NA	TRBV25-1	CASSEGAGVYGYTF	TGTGCCAGCAGCGAAGGGGCAGGGGTATATGGCTACACCTTC
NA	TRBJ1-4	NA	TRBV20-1	CGAHGSGREKLFF	TGCGGTGCCCACGGGTCCGGAAGGGAAAAACTGTTTTTT
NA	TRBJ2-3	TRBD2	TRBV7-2	CASSPGGRSPDTQYF	TGTGCCAGCAGCCCCGGGGGGAGGTCCCCAGATACGCAGTATTTT
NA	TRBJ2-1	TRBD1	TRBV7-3	CASSLSGTGANEQFF	TGTGCCAGCAGCTTGTCCGGGACAGGGGCCAATGAGCAGTTCTTC
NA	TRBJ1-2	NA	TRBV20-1	CSAPTGTYYGYTF	TGCAGTGCTCCCACTGGAACGTACTATGGCTACACCTTC
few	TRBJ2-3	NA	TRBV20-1	CSAKKSPDTQYF	TGCAGTGCTAAAAAATCCCCAGATACGCAGTATTTT
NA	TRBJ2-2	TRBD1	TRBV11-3	CASSLGQVWAGELFF	TGTGCCAGCAGCTTGGGACAGGTGTGGGCCGGGGAGCTGTTTTTT
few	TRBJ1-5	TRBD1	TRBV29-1	CSARTGEGNQPQHF	TGCAGCGCCCGGACAGGGGAAGGCAATCAGCCCCAGCATTTT